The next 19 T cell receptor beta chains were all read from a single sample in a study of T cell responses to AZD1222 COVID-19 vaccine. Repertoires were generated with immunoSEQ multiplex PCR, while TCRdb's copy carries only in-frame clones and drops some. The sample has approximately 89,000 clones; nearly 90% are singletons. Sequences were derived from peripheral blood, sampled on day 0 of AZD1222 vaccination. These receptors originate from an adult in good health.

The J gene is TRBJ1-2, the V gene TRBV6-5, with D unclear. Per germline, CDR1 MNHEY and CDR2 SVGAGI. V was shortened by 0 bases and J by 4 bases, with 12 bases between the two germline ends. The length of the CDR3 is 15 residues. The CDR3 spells CASSYSVLNGYGYTF. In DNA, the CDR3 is TGTGCCAGCAGTTACTCGGTACTTAACGGCTATGGCTACACCTTC.

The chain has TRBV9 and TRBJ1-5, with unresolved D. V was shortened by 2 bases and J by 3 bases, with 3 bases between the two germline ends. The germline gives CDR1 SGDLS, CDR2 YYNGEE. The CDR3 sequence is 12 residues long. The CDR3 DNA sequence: TGTGCCAGCAGCGTCCTCAATCAGCCCCAGCATTTT. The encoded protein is CASSVLNQPQHF.

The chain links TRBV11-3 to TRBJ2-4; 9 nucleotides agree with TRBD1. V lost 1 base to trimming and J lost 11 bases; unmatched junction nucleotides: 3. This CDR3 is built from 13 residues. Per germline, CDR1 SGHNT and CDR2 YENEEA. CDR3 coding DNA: TGTGCCAGCAGCTTAGCCACAGGGGGCTTTCAGTACTTC. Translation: CASSLATGGFQYF.

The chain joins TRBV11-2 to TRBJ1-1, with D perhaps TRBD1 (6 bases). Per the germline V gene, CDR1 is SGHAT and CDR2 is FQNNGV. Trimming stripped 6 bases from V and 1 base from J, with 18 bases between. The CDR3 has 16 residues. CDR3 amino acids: CASSRHTGSSNTEAFF. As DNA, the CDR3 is TGTGCCAGCAGTCGTCATACAGGGAGTTCGAACACTGAAGCTTTCTTT.

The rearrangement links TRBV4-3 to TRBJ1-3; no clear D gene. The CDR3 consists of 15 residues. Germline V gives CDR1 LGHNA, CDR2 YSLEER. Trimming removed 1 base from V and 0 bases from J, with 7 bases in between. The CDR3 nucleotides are TGCGCCAGCAGCCAAGGGGCCTTCTCTGGAAACACCATATATTTT. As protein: CASSQGAFSGNTIYF.

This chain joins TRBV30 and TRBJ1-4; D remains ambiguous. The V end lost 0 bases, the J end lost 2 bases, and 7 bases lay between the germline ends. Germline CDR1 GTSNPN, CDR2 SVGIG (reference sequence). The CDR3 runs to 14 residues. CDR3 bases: TGTGCCTGGAGTGTAACGAGGACTAATGAAAAACTGTTTTTT. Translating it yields CAWSVTRTNEKLFF.

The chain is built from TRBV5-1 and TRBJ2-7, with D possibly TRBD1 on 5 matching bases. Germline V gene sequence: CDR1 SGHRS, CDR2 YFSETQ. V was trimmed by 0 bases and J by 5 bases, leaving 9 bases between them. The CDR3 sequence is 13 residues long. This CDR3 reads CASSLGQLDEQYF. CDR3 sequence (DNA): TGCGCCAGCAGCTTGGGACAGCTCGACGAGCAGTACTTC.

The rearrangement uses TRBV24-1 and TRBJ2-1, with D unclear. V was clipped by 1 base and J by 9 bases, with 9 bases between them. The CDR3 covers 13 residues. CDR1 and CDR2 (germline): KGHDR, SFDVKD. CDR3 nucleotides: TGTGCCACCAGTGATTTTTTGGGTAGTGAGCAGTTCTTC. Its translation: CATSDFLGSEQFF.

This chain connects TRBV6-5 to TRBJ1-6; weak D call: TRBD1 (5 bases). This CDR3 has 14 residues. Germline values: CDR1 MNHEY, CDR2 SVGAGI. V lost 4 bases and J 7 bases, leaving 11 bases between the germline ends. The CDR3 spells CASSWGPRNSPLHF. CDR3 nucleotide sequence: TGTGCCAGCAGTTGGGGACCGCGAAATTCACCCCTCCACTTT.

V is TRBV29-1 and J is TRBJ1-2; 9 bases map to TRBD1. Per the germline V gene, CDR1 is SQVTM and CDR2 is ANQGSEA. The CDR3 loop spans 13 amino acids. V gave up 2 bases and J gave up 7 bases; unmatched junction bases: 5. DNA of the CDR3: TGCAGCGTTGAACCGGGACAGGGAATTGGCTACACCTTC. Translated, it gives CSVEPGQGIGYTF.

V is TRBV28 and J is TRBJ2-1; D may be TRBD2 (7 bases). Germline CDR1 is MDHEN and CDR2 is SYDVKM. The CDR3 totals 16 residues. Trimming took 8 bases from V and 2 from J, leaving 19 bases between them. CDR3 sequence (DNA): TGTGCCAGCGGGGAAGGGGGGGGACGCCCCTACAATGAGCAGTTCTTC. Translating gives CASGEGGGRPYNEQFF.

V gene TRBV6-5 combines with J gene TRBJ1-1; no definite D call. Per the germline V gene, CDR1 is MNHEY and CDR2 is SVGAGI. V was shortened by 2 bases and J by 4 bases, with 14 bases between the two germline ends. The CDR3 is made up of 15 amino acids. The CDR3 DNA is TGTGCCAGCAGTTACCGGTTCACAATCTCCACTGAAGCTTTCTTT. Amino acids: CASSYRFTISTEAFF.

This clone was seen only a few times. The CDR3 bases are TGTGCCAGCAGCTTTTGGCGCAGGGACAAACTGTTTTTT. Protein product: CASSFWRRDKLFF. V is TRBV7-8 and J is TRBJ1-4; D is perhaps TRBD1 (5 bases). CDR1 is SGHVS, CDR2 FQNEAQ, per germline. The ends were cut back, 3 bases at V and 11 bases at J, with 13 bases in the middle. The CDR3 extends over 13 amino acids.

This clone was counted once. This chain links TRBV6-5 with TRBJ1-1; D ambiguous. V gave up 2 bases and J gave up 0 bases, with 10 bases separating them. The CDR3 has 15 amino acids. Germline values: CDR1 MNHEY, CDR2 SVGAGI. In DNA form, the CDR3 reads TGTGCCAGCAGTTACGAAGGACGGATGAACACTGAAGCTTTCTTT. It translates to CASSYEGRMNTEAFF.

The CDR3 protein is CASSIRASRDEQFF. As DNA, the CDR3 is TGTGCCAGTAGTATACGGGCCTCACGGGATGAGCAGTTCTTC. The chain combines TRBV19 with TRBJ2-1; no reliable D call. The ends were cut back, 2 bases at V and 8 bases at J, with 13 bases in the middle. This CDR3 is built from 14 residues. Germline loops: CDR1 LNHDA, CDR2 SQIVND (reference sequence).

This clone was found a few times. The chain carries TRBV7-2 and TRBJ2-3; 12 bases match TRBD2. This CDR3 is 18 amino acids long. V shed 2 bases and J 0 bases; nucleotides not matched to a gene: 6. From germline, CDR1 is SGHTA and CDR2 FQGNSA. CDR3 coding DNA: TGTGCCAGCAGCTTAACGGCTAGCGGGGGGGCTAGCACAGATACGCAGTATTTT. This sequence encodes CASSLTASGGASTDTQYF.

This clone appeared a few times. The CDR3 DNA sequence: TGCGCCAGCAGTCAAAGACATAGCAATCAGCCCCAGCATTTT. This translates into CASSQRHSNQPQHF. V is TRBV23-1 and J is TRBJ1-5; D ambiguous. TRBV23-1 is classed as an ORF, of uncertain function. V was pared by 2 bases and J by 0 bases, with 5 bases between. The CDR3 contains 14 residues.

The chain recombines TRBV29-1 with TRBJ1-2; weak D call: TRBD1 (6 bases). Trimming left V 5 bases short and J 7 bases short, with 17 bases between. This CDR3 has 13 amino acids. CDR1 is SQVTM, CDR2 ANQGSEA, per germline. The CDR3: CSVQMTGGIGYTF. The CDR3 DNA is TGCAGCGTTCAGATGACAGGCGGAATTGGCTACACCTTC. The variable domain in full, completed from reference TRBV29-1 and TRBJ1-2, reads SAVISQKPSRDICQRGTSLTIQCQVDSQVTMMFWYRQQPGQSLTLIATANQGSEATYESGFVIDKFPISRPNLTFSTLTVSNMSPEDSSIYLCSVQMTGGIGYTFGSGTRLTVV.

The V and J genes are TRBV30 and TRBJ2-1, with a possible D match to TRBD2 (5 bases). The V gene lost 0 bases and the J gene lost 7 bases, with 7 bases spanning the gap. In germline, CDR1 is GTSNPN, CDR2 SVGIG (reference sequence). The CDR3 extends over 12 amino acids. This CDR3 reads CAWSVLGNEQFF. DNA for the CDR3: TGTGCCTGGAGTGTACTAGGGAATGAGCAGTTCTTC.